This T cell receptor (beta chain) originates from a study of T cells in localized non-small cell lung cancer. Study-wide points: When the top 100 tumor clones were examined, a median 57 of them also appeared in the adjacent lung, which was paired and uninvolved. Clonality of T cells reached its maximum in uninvolved adjacent lung, surpassing tumor.

Clones were sequenced by immunoSEQ multiplex PCR, and TCRdb holds only the in-frame ones, with some missing. The sample contains under 35,000 clones, roughly 88% of which appear only once. This clone was detected only a few times. Its matching antigen is unknown. The specimen was peripheral blood mononuclear cells, collected before any cancer treatment. The receptor was derived from a woman between 35 and 70 years old with stage III lung adenocarcinoma.

In DNA, the CDR3 is TGTGCCAGCAGTGCCCATGGCACCGGGGAGCTGTTTTTT. Its translation is CASSAHGTGELFF. The rearrangement uses TRBV2 and TRBJ2-2, with unresolved D. The CDR3 length is 13 residues. CDR1 and CDR2 from the germline V gene are SNHLY and FYNNEI. Trimming left V 4 bases short and J 4 bases short, with 7 bases between.